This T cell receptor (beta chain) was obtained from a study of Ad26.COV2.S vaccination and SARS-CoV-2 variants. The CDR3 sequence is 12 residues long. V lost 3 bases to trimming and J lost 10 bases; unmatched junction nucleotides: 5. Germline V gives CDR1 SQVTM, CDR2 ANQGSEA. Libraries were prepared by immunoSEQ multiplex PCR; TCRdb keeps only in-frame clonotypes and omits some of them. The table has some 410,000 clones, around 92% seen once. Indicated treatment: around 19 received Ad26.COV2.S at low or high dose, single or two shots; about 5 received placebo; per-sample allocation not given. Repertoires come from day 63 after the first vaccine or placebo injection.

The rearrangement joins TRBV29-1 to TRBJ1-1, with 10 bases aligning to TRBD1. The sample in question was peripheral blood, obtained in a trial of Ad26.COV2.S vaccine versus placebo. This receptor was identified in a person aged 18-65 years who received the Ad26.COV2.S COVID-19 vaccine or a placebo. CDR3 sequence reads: CSVDEDRGTAFF. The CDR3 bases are TGCAGCGTTGACGAGGACAGGGGGACAGCTTTCTTT.